This T cell receptor beta chain was sequenced in a study of post-analysis software for immune sequencing data. Study at large: Relapsing-remitting, secondary progressive and progressive-relapsing forms made up the multiple sclerosis disease courses. Findings and caveats of the study: F measure grouped same-batch samples tightly together. Five TRBV segments, including TRBV5-6, TRBV5-1 and TRBV20-1, were more frequent in patients than controls. Compared with controls, patients showed significantly lower normalized Chao1 diversity.

This CDR3 comprises 16 residues. Germline V CDR1 and CDR2: SGDLS, YYNGEE. The V end was cut by 0 bases, the J end by 2 bases, with 13 bases between. Every TCR beta cDNA library bore unique molecular identifiers. T cells numbering roughly 1 to 11 million yielded cDNA molecules that totaled roughly 500,000. TCRdb fed the PCR reads into MiXCR, producing one record per CDR3 protein. The data contain about 430,000 distinct CDR3 sequences, roughly 38% of them singletons. This clonotype appeared a few times. Its antigen is unidentified. The chain joins TRBV9 to TRBJ2-3; tentative D call: TRBD1 (6 bases). This TCR derives from a girl aged 2 to 9 with multiple sclerosis. Sequencing input: blood. The CDR3 here is CASSVVGGLPTDTQYF. As DNA, the CDR3 is TGTGCCAGCAGCGTAGTTGGGGGCCTACCCACAGATACGCAGTATTTT.